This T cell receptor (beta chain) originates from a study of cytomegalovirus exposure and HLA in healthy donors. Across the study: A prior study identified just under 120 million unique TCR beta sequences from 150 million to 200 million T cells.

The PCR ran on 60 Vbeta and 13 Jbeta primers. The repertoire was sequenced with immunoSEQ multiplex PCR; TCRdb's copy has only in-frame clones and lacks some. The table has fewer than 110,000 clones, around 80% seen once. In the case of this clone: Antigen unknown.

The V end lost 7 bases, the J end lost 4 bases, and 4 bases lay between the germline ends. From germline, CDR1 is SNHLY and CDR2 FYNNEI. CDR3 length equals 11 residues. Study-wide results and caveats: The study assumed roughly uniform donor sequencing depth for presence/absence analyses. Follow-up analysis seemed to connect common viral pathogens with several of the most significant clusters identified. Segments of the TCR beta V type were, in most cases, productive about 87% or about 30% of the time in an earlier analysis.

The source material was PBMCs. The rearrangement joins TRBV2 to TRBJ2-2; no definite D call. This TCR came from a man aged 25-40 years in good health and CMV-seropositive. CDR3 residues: CASKRTGELFF. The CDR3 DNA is TGTGCCAGCAAGCGCACCGGGGAGCTGTTTTTT.